This TCR beta chain was sequenced for a study of spatial heterogeneity in lung cancer. For the study at large: Follow-up PBMC specimens underwent sequencing when available; their median timing was roughly two years after resection. Sequence detection consistently recorded a greater number of beta-chain than alpha-chain sequences. Raw sequencing reads included, on average, more than 9.5 appearances of each unique TCR and UMI combination. General observations from the study: Circulating ubiquitous expanded tumor TCRs were observed more frequently at resection than at follow-up.

As to time point: blood at routine non-recurrence follow-up after resection. There are 15 residues in the CDR3. V lost 0 bases and J lost 1, with 7 bases in between. The germline gives CDR1 SGHNT, CDR2 YYREEE (reference sequence). Each CDR3 protein gets one entry after TCRdb re-called the 5' RACE reads with MiXCR. The sample carries approximately 16,000 distinct CDR3 sequences, roughly 6.5% recorded once. This clonotype was seen many times. Its antigen is unidentified. This chain joins TRBV5-4 and TRBJ2-2; D gene uncertain. This sequence originates from a male donor with early-stage non-small cell lung cancer. Sequenced here: PBMCs, sampled at follow-up. CDR3 in DNA: TGTGCCAGCAGCTTGGCCCAGGTGAACACCGGGGAGCTGTTTTTT. The encoded protein is CASSLAQVNTGELFF.